This TCR beta chain came from a study of post-analysis software for immune sequencing data. Turning to the study itself: Recorded subtypes: relapsing-remitting, secondary progressive, progressive-relapsing; some patients unannotated. The study's findings and limits: Controls showed lower frequencies than patients for five or six TRBV segments, and TRBV5-6, TRBV5-1 and TRBV20-1 were among these. When compared against controls, multiple sclerosis patients showed significantly lower normalized Chao1 diversity.

The library was made from cDNA and included unique molecular identifiers. Around 460,000 cDNA molecules came from 1 to 10 million T cells. One entry per CDR3 protein, called by TCRdb with MiXCR from the PCR reads. The sample shows a few hundred thousand distinct CDR3 sequences, less than 40% of them seen only once. CDR1 is MNHEY and CDR2 is SMNVEV in the germline V gene (reference sequence). Trimming took 4 bases from V and 6 from J; bases not matched to a gene: 5. This CDR3 has 14 amino acids. This clonotype was recorded a few times. Its antigen is as yet unknown. V is TRBV27 and J is TRBJ2-7, with 11 bases fitting TRBD2. The sample comprised blood. The source is a girl under 18 with multiple sclerosis. The CDR3 nucleotides read TGTGCCAGCAGTTCCCCGGGACTAGCGGTCGAGCAGTACTTC. It specifies CASSSPGLAVEQYF.